This record concerns one TCR beta chain sequence. Its cognate antigen is unknown. The data are from a study of beta chain features in type 1 diabetes. Whole-study results and caveats: All four CD4+ subsets of Type 1 diabetes patients contained TCRB CDR3s that were moderately but significantly shorter.

The study reverse transcribed the entire isolated RNA, so it sequenced expressed TCRB transcripts. Clones were sequenced by immunoSEQ multiplex PCR, and TCRdb holds only the in-frame ones, with some missing. Counted here are more than 15,000 clones, 55% to 75% occurring once; the ten biggest clones make up 0.79%. Per the germline V gene, CDR1 is SGHDT and CDR2 is YYEEEE. The CDR3 has 16 amino acids. The V and J ends lost 1 base and 5 bases respectively, with 17 bases between them. This chain links TRBV5-6 with TRBJ2-3, with D maybe TRBD1 (6 bases). The TCR comes from a man aged 25-45 years with type 1 diabetes. The material sequenced was stem cell memory CD4+ T cells from blood. The CDR3, as DNA: TGTGCCAGCAGCTTGCAGGGGCCTACTGTTGTAGATACGCAGTATTTT. Amino acids: CASSLQGPTVVDTQYF.